The 27 T cell receptor beta chains in this list originate from one sample, sequenced in a study of shared clonotypes between healthy human individuals. Sequenced by immunoSEQ multiplex PCR; TCRdb stores in-frame clones only, minus some. The data show 2 million to 2.5 million clones, with 85% to 95% seen just once and 0.39% held by the top ten. Source material: naive CD4+ T cells from PBMCs. This sample's subset: CD45RA+ positively selected. Source of these receptors: a man between 18 and 29 years old in good health. Some clones in this sample may be carry-over from other donors' samples.

The chain employs TRBV11-1 and TRBJ2-1, with a tentative D call TRBD2 (7 bases). The CDR3 is made up of 14 amino acids. Germline V gene sequence: CDR1 SGHAT, CDR2 FQDESV (reference sequence). The CDR3 reads CGLAGALGGNEQFF. The CDR3 DNA reads as TGTGGTCTCGCGGGAGCCTTAGGGGGGAATGAGCAGTTCTTC.

About this clone: Other DNA sequences in the same sample also yield this CDR3. The chain has TRBV28 and TRBJ2-4; 9 positions agree with TRBD2. Trimming at V came to 2 bases and at J to 2 bases, leaving 1 base not matched to a gene. The CDR3 runs 15 residues. Germline values: CDR1 MDHEN, CDR2 SYDVKM. The chain's CDR3 is CASSLAGGSKNIQYF. The CDR3 DNA is TGTGCCAGCAGTTTAGCGGGAGGGTCCAAAAACATTCAGTACTTC.

The genes are TRBV7-3 and TRBJ2-3, with 10 bases aligning to TRBD2. J was trimmed by 2 bases and V by 5 bases; bases with no gene match: 16. Per the germline V gene, CDR1 is SGHTA and CDR2 is FQGTGA. This CDR3 contains 19 residues. The CDR3 DNA reads TGTGCCAGCAGCCTCGGACTAGCGGCCTCCCGAGAGGCCACAGATACGCAGTATTTT. Translated: CASSLGLAASREATDTQYF.

The chain has TRBV19 and TRBJ2-3; D is uncertain. This CDR3 has 12 amino acids. Trimming shortened V by 5 bases and J by 7 bases, and 10 bases separated the two germline ends. Per the germline V gene, CDR1 is LNHDA and CDR2 is SQIVND (reference sequence). CDR3 bases: TGTGCCAGTAGTCGTGACTCGTATACGCAGTATTTT. Translation gives CASSRDSYTQYF.

The chain recombines TRBV29-1 with TRBJ1-4; D unresolved. CDR1 is SQVTM and CDR2 is ANQGSEA in the germline V gene. The V end lost 5 bases, the J end lost 5 bases, and 9 bases lay between the germline ends. This CDR3 has 12 amino acids. The CDR3, as DNA: TGCAGCGTTTCGATCTTCAATGAAAAACTGTTTTTT. It is translated as CSVSIFNEKLFF.

This chain connects TRBV7-9 to TRBJ2-2; the D is unclear. Germline V CDR1 and CDR2: SEHNR, FQNEAQ (reference sequence). V was pared by 7 bases and J by 4 bases, with 16 bases between. The CDR3 spans 15 residues. The CDR3 protein is CASNLRRAGTGELFF. CDR3 in DNA: TGTGCCAGCAACCTTCGAAGGGCCGGCACCGGGGAGCTGTTTTTT.

The genes are TRBV14 and TRBJ2-6, with 7 bases identical to TRBD1. CDR3 size: 16 residues. The germline CDR1 and CDR2 sequences are SGHDN and FVKESK. The V gene end was trimmed by 1 base and the J gene end by 14 bases; junction bases not matched to a gene: 14. CDR3 nucleotides: TGTGCCAGCAGCCAAGGCCGGCTAGGACAGGATACTATCCTGACTTTC. It yields the protein CASSQGRLGQDTILTF.

The chain uses TRBV5-4 and TRBJ1-4; possibly TRBD1 for D (5 bases). Germline lookup yields CDR1 SGHNT and CDR2 YYREEE (reference sequence). V lost 4 bases and J 0 bases, leaving 7 bases between the germline ends. This CDR3 has 14 residues. The CDR3 region is CASSATATNEKLFF. CDR3 bases: TGTGCCAGCAGCGCGACAGCAACTAATGAAAAACTGTTTTTT. The full variable domain, its missing parts supplied by reference TRBV5-4 and TRBJ1-4, is ETGVTQSPTHLIKTRGQQVTLRCSSQSGHNTVSWYQQALGQGPQFIFQYYREEENGRGNFPPRFSGLQFPNYSSELNVNALELDDSALYLCASSATATNEKLFFGSGTQLSVL.

This chain connects TRBV4-1 to TRBJ2-5; the D gene is possibly TRBD2 (6 bases). CDR1 is MGHRA, CDR2 YSYEKL, per germline. The CDR3 is 14 amino acids. V lost 4 bases and J 5 bases, leaving 14 bases between the germline ends. The CDR3 DNA reads TGCGCCAGCAGCCCTGGGACCCGGGGGGAGACCCAGTACTTC. This codes for CASSPGTRGETQYF.

To note about this clone: The sample holds other DNA sequences that translate to the same CDR3. The V gene is TRBV7-9, the J gene TRBJ2-2, with D unresolved. The V end was cut by 3 bases, the J end by 5 bases, with 10 bases between. Germline V gene lookup returns CDR1 SEHNR and CDR2 FQNEAQ (reference sequence). The CDR3 covers 14 residues. The CDR3 here is CASSLLGGTGELFF. The CDR3 coding sequence is TGTGCCAGCAGCTTGCTAGGCGGAACCGGGGAGCTGTTTTTT. Full variable domain (outside the CDR3, taken from reference TRBV7-9 and TRBJ2-2): DTGVSQNPRHKITKRGQNVTFRCDPISEHNRLYWYRQTLGQGPEFLTYFQNEAQLEKSRLLSDRFSAERPKGSFSTLEIQRTEQGDSAMYLCASSLLGGTGELFFGEGSRLTVL.

CDR3 region: CASSVGQPGADTQYF. The CDR3 region has the DNA TGTGCCAGCAGCGTAGGACAGCCAGGGGCAGATACGCAGTATTTT. The genes are TRBV9 and TRBJ2-3, with D possibly TRBD1 on 6 matching bases. V lost 0 bases to trimming and J lost 4 bases, with 12 bases between them. The CDR3 is 15 residues long. Per germline, CDR1 SGDLS and CDR2 YYNGEE.

The chain recombines TRBV4-3 with TRBJ2-3, with 7 bases aligning to TRBD1. CDR3 length: 15 residues. From germline, CDR1 is LGHNA and CDR2 YSLEER. V gave up 4 bases and J gave up 0 bases; unmatched junction bases: 4. The DNA of the CDR3 is TGCGCCAGCAGCCCTGACAGGGCTAGCACAGATACGCAGTATTTT. Protein: CASSPDRASTDTQYF.

The CDR3 sequence is CASGRRASGRAVSSSEQYF. The CDR3 DNA reads as TGTGCCAGCGGTCGCCGGGCTAGCGGGAGGGCGGTTTCCTCGTCTGAGCAGTACTTC. The chain couples TRBV11-2 to TRBJ2-7; TRBD2 matches at 12 bases. This CDR3 has 19 residues. V shed 8 bases, J shed 7 bases, and the junction held 24 bases outside the gene matches. Germline CDR1 and CDR2: SGHAT and FQNNGV.

V gene TRBV27 combines with J gene TRBJ2-7; the match to TRBD2 covers 9 bases. Germline V gene lookup returns CDR1 MNHEY and CDR2 SMNVEV (reference sequence). There are 18 residues in the CDR3. The trim removed 5 bases at V and 2 bases at J, leaving 16 bases unmatched. CDR3 loop: CASSAPNYSGRRPYEQYF. In DNA, the CDR3 is TGTGCCAGCAGTGCACCTAACTATAGCGGGAGACGCCCCTACGAGCAGTACTTC.

V and J are TRBV5-1 and TRBJ2-7; 10 positions match TRBD2. J was trimmed by 5 bases and V by 4 bases; bases with no gene match: 9. Germline CDR1 is SGHRS and CDR2 is YFSETQ. This CDR3 is 15 amino acids long. CDR3 protein: CASSITGLASNEQYF. Here the CDR3 DNA reads TGCGCCAGCAGCATTACGGGACTAGCGAGTAACGAGCAGTACTTC.

The chain has TRBV7-2 and TRBJ1-4; 8 bases agree with TRBD1. Germline V lookup: CDR1 SGHTA, CDR2 FQGNSA. V shed 5 bases and J 3 bases; nucleotides not matched to a gene: 5. The CDR3 sequence is 15 residues long. The CDR3 reads CASSLPTGANEKLFF. The CDR3 DNA reads TGTGCCAGCAGCCTTCCGACAGGGGCTAATGAAAAACTGTTTTTT.

The chain links TRBV28 to TRBJ1-2; no clear D gene. V gave up 2 bases and J gave up 8 bases, with 12 bases separating them. The CDR3 has 13 residues. The V gene's germline CDR1 is MDHEN and CDR2 SYDVKM. The CDR3 region is CASSLGSDYGYTF. CDR3 in DNA: TGTGCCAGCAGTTTAGGCTCGGATTACGGCTACACCTTC.

The chain combines TRBV7-3 with TRBJ1-1; 9 bases fit TRBD1. This CDR3 has 15 amino acids. Germline values: CDR1 SGHTA, CDR2 FQGTGA. V shed 4 bases, J shed 5 bases, and the junction held 8 bases outside the gene matches. The CDR3 is CASSSNTGGSTEAFF. As DNA, the CDR3 is TGTGCCAGCAGCTCTAATACAGGGGGCTCGACTGAAGCTTTCTTT.

J is TRBJ1-2 and V is TRBV28; tentative D call: TRBD1 (5 bases). Germline CDR1 MDHEN, CDR2 SYDVKM. Trimming pared 5 bases from V and 3 bases from J, leaving 16 bases between. This CDR3 is built from 15 residues. The DNA for the CDR3 is TGTGCCAGCAGTCCCGGGGGAGGGCCGTACTATGGCTACACCTTC. The encoded protein is CASSPGGGPYYGYTF.

The chain combines TRBV19 with TRBJ2-2; a weak D match, TRBD2 (6 bases). Trimming left V 7 bases short and J 0 bases short, with 12 bases between. The CDR3 runs to 15 residues. Germline CDR1 LNHDA, CDR2 SQIVND (reference sequence). The CDR3 region is CASTRVAANTGELFF. The CDR3 nucleotides are TGTGCCAGTACAAGGGTAGCGGCGAACACCGGGGAGCTGTTTTTT.

V usage is TRBV6-4 and J usage is TRBJ2-1; TRBD2 matches at 8 bases. V was pared by 2 bases and J by 13 bases, with 7 bases of the junction left unmatched. CDR1 and CDR2 from the germline V gene are MRHNA and SNTAGT. The CDR3 is made up of 13 amino acids. The CDR3 bases are TGTGCCAGCAGTGACCTGCGGGAGGATAGACAGTTCTTC. The encoded protein is CASSDLREDRQFF.

The chain recombines TRBV7-7 with TRBJ1-5; possible D gene TRBD1, 5 bases. CDR1 is SSHAT, CDR2 FNYEAQ, per germline (reference sequence). The V end was cut by 3 bases, the J end by 5 bases, with 11 bases between. The CDR3 runs to 14 residues. In DNA form, the CDR3 reads TGTGCCAGCAGCTTGCAGGGCGCTGATCAGCCCCAGCATTTT. Protein: CASSLQGADQPQHF.

The rearrangement uses TRBV5-1 and TRBJ2-7; either TRBD1 or TRBD2 may fit D (5 bases each). The V and J ends lost 0 bases and 0 bases respectively, with 19 bases between them. The CDR3 is made up of 18 amino acids. Per the germline V gene, CDR1 is SGHRS and CDR2 is YFSETQ. The CDR3 DNA is TGCGCCAGCAGCTTGGAGGGCTGGCCGGGACCCCTCTCCTACGAGCAGTACTTC. Translated: CASSLEGWPGPLSYEQYF.

The V call is TRBV5-1, the J call TRBJ1-1, with 8 bases aligning to TRBD1. Germline assignment: CDR1 SGHRS and CDR2 YFSETQ. J gave up 4 bases and V 6 bases, and 17 bases lay outside the gene matches. This CDR3 is 17 amino acids long. The CDR3 sequence: CASTNGQGSFRSTEAFF. DNA of the CDR3: TGCGCCAGCACTAATGGACAGGGCTCGTTTCGCTCCACTGAAGCTTTCTTT.

The V call is TRBV5-1, the J call TRBJ2-7; maybe TRBD2 (6 bases). CDR3 length: 16 amino acids. V lost 4 bases and J 3 bases, leaving 20 bases between the germline ends. Germline CDR1 SGHRS, CDR2 YFSETQ. The CDR3 loop is CASSERDGGIIYEQYF. The DNA for the CDR3 is TGCGCCAGCAGCGAACGAGACGGCGGGATTATCTACGAGCAGTACTTC.

There are a few counts of this clone. This chain connects TRBV6-4 to TRBJ1-2; D perhaps matches TRBD1 (5 bases). This CDR3 contains 15 residues. Per the germline V gene, CDR1 is MRHNA and CDR2 is SNTAGT. V dropped 5 bases and J dropped 5 bases, with 18 bases sitting between them. Here the CDR3 reads CASSPTATETYGYTF. CDR3 bases: TGTGCCAGCAGTCCGACAGCGACGGAGACTTATGGCTACACCTTC.

The chain carries TRBV18 and TRBJ2-7, with no clear D. The CDR3 covers 15 residues. In germline, CDR1 is KGHSH, CDR2 LQKENI. Trimming took off 4 bases at V and 5 bases at J, with 18 bases between the two ends. CDR3 loop: CASSLQRRIYDEQYF. Written as DNA, the CDR3 is TGTGCCAGCTCACTGCAGAGACGGATCTACGACGAGCAGTACTTC.